This record covers a single T cell receptor (beta chain). Seattle patients were enrolled during active infection and followed longitudinally. In the original workflow: Nucleated cell number was recorded as an estimate derived from reference gene primer amplification. Clones were sequenced by immunoSEQ multiplex PCR, and TCRdb holds only the in-frame ones, with some missing. V, J and clone size are those of that table, while D and trimming were read from the DNA. The sample includes about 98,000 clones, roughly 87% of them seen just once. This sample is part of a study of blood T cell repertoires in COVID-19. The overall study: COVID-19 samples, acute and convalescent, were from the United States, Italy and Spain.

Specimen: peripheral blood. The TCR was taken from a woman in her 50s with COVID-19, enrolled during active disease.

The CDR3 sequence is CSALEATNEKLFF. The CDR3 DNA sequence: TGCAGCGCCTTAGAGGCAACTAATGAAAAACTGTTTTTT. The rearrangement joins TRBV29-1 to TRBJ1-4, with D unresolved. CDR3 size: 13 residues. V gave up 7 bases and J gave up 0 bases, with 9 bases separating them. Germline values: CDR1 SQVTM, CDR2 ANQGSEA.